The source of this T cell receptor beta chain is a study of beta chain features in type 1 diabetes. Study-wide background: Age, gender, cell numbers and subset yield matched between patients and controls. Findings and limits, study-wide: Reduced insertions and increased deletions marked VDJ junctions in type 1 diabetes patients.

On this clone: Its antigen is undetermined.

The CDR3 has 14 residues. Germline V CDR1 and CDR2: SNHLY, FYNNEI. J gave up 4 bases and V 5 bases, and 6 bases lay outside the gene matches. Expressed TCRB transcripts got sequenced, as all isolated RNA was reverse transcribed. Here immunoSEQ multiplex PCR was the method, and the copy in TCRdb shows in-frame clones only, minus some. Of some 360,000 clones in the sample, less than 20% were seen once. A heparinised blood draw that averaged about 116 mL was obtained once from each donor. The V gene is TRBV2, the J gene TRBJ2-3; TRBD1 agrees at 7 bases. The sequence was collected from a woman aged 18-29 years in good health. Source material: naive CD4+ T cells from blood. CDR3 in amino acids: CASSFRTGADTQYF. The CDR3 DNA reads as TGTGCCAGCAGTTTCCGGACAGGCGCAGATACGCAGTATTTT.